The TCR beta chain described here comes from a study of response to subunit inactivated influenza vaccine. Overall study findings and caveats: The authors suggested that few new T cells are recruited per seasonal influenza vaccination.

Via MiXCR, TCRdb re-called the RT-PCR reads, giving one row per CDR3 protein. The sample includes about half a million distinct CDR3 sequences, approximately 11% of them seen just once. Germline CDR1 and CDR2: SGHNT and YENEEA. Trimming shortened V by 5 bases and J by 3 bases, and 10 bases separated the two germline ends. The CDR3 has 13 residues. With respect to this clonotype: The antigen is undetermined.

The sequences come from PBMCs from blood, collected 45 days after vaccination. The V gene is TRBV11-3, the J gene TRBJ1-1; TRBD1 is a possible D gene (6 bases). The receptor comes from a man aged 50 to 59 who received an inactivated influenza vaccine. Here the CDR3 DNA reads TGTGCCAGCAGCACGGGACAAGACACTGAAGCTTTCTTT. As protein: CASSTGQDTEAFF.